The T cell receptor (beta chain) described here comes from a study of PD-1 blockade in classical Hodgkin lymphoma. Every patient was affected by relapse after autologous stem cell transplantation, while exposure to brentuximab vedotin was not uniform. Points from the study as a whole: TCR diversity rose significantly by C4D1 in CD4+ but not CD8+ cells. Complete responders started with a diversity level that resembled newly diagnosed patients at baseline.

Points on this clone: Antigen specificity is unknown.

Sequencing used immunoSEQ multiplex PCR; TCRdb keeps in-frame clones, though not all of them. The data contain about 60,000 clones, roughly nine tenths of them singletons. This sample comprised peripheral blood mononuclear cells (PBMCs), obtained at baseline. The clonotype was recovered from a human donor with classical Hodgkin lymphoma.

The CDR3 region is CSVERDYIYNEQFF. The CDR3 nucleotides are TGCAGCGTTGAAAGGGACTACATCTACAATGAGCAGTTCTTC. The chain carries TRBV29-1 and TRBJ2-1; TRBD2 matches 7 bases. Germline loops: CDR1 SQVTM, CDR2 ANQGSEA. V dropped 2 bases and J dropped 3; count of bases not matched to a gene: 4. This CDR3 contains 14 residues.